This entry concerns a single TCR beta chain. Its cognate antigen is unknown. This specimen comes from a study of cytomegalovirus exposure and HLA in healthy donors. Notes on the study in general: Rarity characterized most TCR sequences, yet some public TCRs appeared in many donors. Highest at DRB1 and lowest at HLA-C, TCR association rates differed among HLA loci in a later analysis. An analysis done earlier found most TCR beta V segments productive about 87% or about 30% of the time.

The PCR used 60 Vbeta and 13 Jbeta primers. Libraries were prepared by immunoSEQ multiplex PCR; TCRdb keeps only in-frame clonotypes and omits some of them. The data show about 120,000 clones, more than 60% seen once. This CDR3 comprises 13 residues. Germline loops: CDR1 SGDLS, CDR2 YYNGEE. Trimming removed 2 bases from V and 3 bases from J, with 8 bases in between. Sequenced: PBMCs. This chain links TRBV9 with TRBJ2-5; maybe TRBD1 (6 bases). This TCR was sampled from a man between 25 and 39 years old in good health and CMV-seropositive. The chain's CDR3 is CASSVRGKETQYF. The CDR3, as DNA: TGTGCCAGCAGCGTGAGGGGGAAAGAGACCCAGTACTTC. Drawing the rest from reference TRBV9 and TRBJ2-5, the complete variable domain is DSGVTQTPKHLITATGQRVTLRCSPRSGDLSVYWYQQSLDQGLQFLIQYYNGEERAKGNILERFSAQQFPDLHSELNLSSLELGDSALYFCASSVRGKETQYFGPGTRLLVL.